This section outlines one T cell receptor beta chain sequence together with its context. There is no known antigen for this receptor. No per-base quality is available; no much larger clone lies one base away. This sample was included in a study of radiation and T cells in renal cell carcinoma (dated by TCRdb to 2019 to 2021). Some background on the complete study: Samples were obtained from a clinical trial, in which 15 Gy stereotactic body radiation therapy was delivered to primary renal cell carcinomas and nephrectomy was performed 4 weeks later. In total, 50 to 60 samples underwent TCR beta sequencing: approximately 25 tumors plus 27 peripheral blood samples. A total of roughly 4 million unique CDR3 nucleotide sequences, encoding roughly 2.7 million unique CDR3 amino acid sequences, were found across all 50 or so samples.

Study-level results and caveats: Dynamics of the blood repertoire were not tracked past 4 weeks after treatment. Because the trial had a single-armed design, the trial could not examine how radiation dose or scheduling affected the TCR repertoire. Because pretreatment tumor biopsies were not available, the baseline intratumoral presence of clonotypes could not be determined. An increase in top tumor clonotypes in blood was observed from baseline to 2 weeks post-radiation, followed by contraction by 4 weeks, which was taken to suggest transient expansion of tumor-resident clones.

The time point label, as the study defines it: blood 2 weeks post-SBRT. What the treatment or condition label conveys for this sample: 15 Gy SBRT to primary tumor, nephrectomy 4 weeks later. To follow tumor-enriched clonotypes, serial peripheral blood was collected from radiation-treated patients at baseline and at 2 weeks and 4 weeks after SBRT. Renal cell carcinoma with clear cell pathology was present in all patients. The QIAamp DNA Blood Mini Kit (Qiagen) was used to prepare genomic DNA for TCR sequencing. The analyses included just those samples that passed every quality control check. Taken from the germline V gene (reference sequence), the CDR1 and CDR2 loops are SEHNR and FQNEAQ. V is trimmed back by 5 bases and J by 2 bases, and the junction contains 5 bases that no gene match accounts for. Reading from cysteine to phenylalanine, the CDR3 counts 14 amino acids. This entry keeps only the CDR3 DNA: 42 bases, framed from base 1.

The immunoSEQ kit was used, according to the manufacturer's recommendations, to generate TCR beta libraries from genomic DNA. To prepare libraries, a first multiplex PCR with proprietary primers was run, followed by a second PCR that added unique barcodes, and a bead cleanup was done after each round. Each sample batch included a kit-provided positive control reaction and a negative control reaction. The final libraries were assessed on an Agilent 4200 TapeStation D1000 ScreenTape, pooled by volume, and quantified by qPCR. Sequencing was performed on an Illumina NextSeq500 using a MidOutput 150-cycle cartridge, with 156 Read1 cycles, 15 Index1 cycles, and the kit custom primers. The pooled library was loaded at approximately 0.92 pM with roughly 19% PhiX control spiked in. Per the original workflow: The vendor-processed data were analyzed in R, and a clonotype was defined as all T cells that share the same CDR3 nucleotide sequence. In the clone abundance analyses, frequencies were normalized to the 10,000 most abundant clones in each sample. Public T cell clones, averaging fewer than five per sample, were removed before analysis. An abundance difference of at least 32-fold between compartments was the criterion for calling clonotypes tumor-enriched or baseline blood-enriched. A beta-binomial differential abundance model was used to identify clonotypes that were expanded or contracted between blood time points. The Baroni-Urbani and Buser coefficient was used to measure tumor-blood repertoire similarity, and groups were compared with two-tailed Wilcoxon tests in R. TCRdb obtained this table from immuneACCESS and retained in-frame rearrangements with V and J assigned. These tables miss some clones; where compared with another copy, unresolved V genes account for less than half of the shortfall, and the remainder is unexplained. Clonal size and the V and J genes are those of that table, whereas D and trimming came from the DNA. The table for this sample lists about 130,000 clones; more than 75% of them were counted only once. The ten largest clones take up approximately 6% of the sample.

Recombination linked TRBV7-9 to TRBJ1-2; TRBD1 matches 7 bases in the middle. The receptor's source is a woman in her 70s with renal cell carcinoma. The input for sequencing was blood, taken from a patient whose treatment included radiotherapy and nephrectomy. The DNA is as follows: TGTGCCAGCAGCCGAACAGGGGTCAACTATGGCTACACCTTC. The encoded protein is CASSRTGVNYGYTF.